The source of this T cell receptor (beta chain) is a study of beta chain features in type 1 diabetes. In this sample, this clone turned up a few times. The sequenced template was cDNA made from the entire isolated RNA. Sequenced by immunoSEQ multiplex PCR; TCRdb stores in-frame clones only, minus some. The sample yields 150,000 or so clones, over 8.5% seen once. Germline V gene sequence: CDR1 SGHTA, CDR2 FQGTGA. This CDR3 contains 14 residues. The junction had 5 bases not matched to a gene; V was cut back by 5 bases and J by 2 bases. The V call is TRBV7-3, the J call TRBJ2-5; TRBD2 matches at 7 bases. The TCR sequence derives from a man younger than 35 in good health. Sequenced: central memory CD4+ T cells from blood. The CDR3 here is CASSPGGIQETQYF. The CDR3, as DNA: TGTGCCAGCAGCCCCGGGGGGATACAAGAGACCCAGTACTTC.